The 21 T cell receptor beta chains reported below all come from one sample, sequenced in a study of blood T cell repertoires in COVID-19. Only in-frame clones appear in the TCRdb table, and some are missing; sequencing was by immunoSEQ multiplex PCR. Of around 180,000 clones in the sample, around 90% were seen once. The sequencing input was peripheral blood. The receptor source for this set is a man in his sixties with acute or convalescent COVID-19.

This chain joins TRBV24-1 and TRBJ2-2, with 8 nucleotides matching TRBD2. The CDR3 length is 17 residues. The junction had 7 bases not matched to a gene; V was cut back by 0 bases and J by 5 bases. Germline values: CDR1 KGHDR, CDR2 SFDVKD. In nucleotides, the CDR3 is TGTGCCACCAGTGATTTGTCGGGGGGGCTAGGAACCGGGGAGCTGTTTTTT. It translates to CATSDLSGGLGTGELFF.

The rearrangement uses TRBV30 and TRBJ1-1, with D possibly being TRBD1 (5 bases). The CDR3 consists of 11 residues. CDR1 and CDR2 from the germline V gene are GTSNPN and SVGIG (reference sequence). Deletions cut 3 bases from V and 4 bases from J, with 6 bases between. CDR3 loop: CAWRRGTEAFF. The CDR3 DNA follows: TGTGCCTGGAGAAGGGGCACTGAAGCTTTCTTT.

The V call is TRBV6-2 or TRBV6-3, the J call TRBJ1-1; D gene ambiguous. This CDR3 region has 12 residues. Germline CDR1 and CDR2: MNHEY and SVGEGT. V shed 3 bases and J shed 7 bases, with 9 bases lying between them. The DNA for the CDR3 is TGTGCCAGCAGTTATACGGGGAATGAAGCTTTCTTT. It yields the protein CASSYTGNEAFF.

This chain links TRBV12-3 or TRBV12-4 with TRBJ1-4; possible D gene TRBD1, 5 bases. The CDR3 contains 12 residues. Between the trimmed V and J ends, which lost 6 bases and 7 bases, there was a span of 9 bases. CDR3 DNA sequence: TGTGCCAGCAGCCCCGACAGTGAAAAACTGTTTTTT. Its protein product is CASSPDSEKLFF.

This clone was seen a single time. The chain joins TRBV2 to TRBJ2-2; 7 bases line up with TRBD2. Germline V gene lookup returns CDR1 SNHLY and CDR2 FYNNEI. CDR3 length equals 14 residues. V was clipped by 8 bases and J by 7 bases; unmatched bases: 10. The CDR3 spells CASVGLGDGGELFF. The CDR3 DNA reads TGTGCCAGCGTAGGACTAGGGGACGGCGGGGAGCTGTTTTTT.

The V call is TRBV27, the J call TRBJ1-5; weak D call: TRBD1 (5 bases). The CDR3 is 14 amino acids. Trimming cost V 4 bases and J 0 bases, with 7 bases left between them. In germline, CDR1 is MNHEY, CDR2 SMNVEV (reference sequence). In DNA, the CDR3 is TGTGCCAGCAGTTCGACAGATAGCAATCAGCCCCAGCATTTT. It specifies CASSSTDSNQPQHF.

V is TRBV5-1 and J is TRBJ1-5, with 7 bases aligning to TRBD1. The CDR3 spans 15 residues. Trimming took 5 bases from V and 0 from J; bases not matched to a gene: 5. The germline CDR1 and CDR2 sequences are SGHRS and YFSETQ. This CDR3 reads CASSWTGASNQPQHF. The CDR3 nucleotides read TGCGCCAGCAGTTGGACAGGCGCTAGCAATCAGCCCCAGCATTTT.

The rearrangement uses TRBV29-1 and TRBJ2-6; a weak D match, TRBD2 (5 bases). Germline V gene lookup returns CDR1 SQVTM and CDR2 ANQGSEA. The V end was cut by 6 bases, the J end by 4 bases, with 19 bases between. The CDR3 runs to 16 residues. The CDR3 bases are TGCAGCGTGGTTGGATCTAGCCCCCAGGGGGCCAACGTCCTGACTTTC. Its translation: CSVVGSSPQGANVLTF.

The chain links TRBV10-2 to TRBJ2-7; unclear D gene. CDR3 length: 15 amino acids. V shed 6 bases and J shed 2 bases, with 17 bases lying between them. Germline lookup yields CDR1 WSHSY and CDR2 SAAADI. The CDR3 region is CASSPDIKGAYEQYV. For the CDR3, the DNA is TGCGCCAGCAGCCCCGACATAAAAGGCGCCTACGAGCAGTACGTC.

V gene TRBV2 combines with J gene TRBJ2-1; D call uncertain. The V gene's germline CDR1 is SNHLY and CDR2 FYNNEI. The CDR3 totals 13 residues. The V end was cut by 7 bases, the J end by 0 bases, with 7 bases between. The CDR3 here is CASTRSSYNEQFF. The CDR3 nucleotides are TGTGCCAGCACAAGGAGCTCCTACAATGAGCAGTTCTTC.

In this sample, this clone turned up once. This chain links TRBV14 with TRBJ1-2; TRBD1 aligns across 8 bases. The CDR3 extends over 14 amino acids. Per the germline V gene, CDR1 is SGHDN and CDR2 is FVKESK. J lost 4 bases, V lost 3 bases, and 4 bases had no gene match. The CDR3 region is CASSQDRVGYGYTF. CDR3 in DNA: TGTGCCAGCAGCCAGGACAGGGTAGGCTATGGCTACACCTTC.

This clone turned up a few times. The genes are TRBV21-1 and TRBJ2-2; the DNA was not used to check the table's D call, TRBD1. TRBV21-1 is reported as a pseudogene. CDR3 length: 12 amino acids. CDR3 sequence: CASSQGDGELFF. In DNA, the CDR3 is TGTGCCAGCAGCCAGGGGGACGGGGAGCTGTTTTTT.

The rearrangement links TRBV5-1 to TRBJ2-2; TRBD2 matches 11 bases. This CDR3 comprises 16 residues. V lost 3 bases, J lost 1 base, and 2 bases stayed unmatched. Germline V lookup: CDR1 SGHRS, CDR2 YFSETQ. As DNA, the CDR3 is TGCGCCAGCAGCTGGGGACTAGCGGTGAACACCGGGGAGCTGTTTTTT. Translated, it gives CASSWGLAVNTGELFF. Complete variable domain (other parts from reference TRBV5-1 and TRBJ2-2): KAGVTQTPRYLIKTRGQQVTLSCSPISGHRSVSWYQQTPGQGLQFLFEYFSETQRNKGNFPGRFSGRQFSNSRSEMNVSTLELGDSALYLCASSWGLAVNTGELFFGEGSRLTVL.

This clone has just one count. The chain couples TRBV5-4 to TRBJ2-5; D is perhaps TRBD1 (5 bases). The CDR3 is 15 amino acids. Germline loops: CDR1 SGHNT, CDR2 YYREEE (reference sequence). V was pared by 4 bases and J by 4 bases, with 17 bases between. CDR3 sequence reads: CASSRTQSIVETQYF. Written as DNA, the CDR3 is TGTGCCAGCAGCCGGACACAGTCCATAGTAGAGACCCAGTACTTC. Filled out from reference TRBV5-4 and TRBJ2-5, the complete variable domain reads ETGVTQSPTHLIKTRGQQVTLRCSSQSGHNTVSWYQQALGQGPQFIFQYYREEENGRGNFPPRFSGLQFPNYSSELNVNALELDDSALYLCASSRTQSIVETQYFGPGTRLLVL.

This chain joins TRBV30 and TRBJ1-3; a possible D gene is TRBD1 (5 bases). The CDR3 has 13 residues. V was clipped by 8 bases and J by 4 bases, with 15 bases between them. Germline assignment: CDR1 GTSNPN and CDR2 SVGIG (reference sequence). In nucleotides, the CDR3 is TGTGCCGGCCGCTACCGGGGGGGAAACACCATATATTTT. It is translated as CAGRYRGGNTIYF.

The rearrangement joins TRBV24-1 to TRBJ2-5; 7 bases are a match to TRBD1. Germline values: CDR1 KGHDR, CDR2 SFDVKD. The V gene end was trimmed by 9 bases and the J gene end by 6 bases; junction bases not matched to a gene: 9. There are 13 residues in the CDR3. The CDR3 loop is CATGTGAEKTQYF. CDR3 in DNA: TGTGCCACCGGTACAGGGGCGGAGAAGACCCAGTACTTC.

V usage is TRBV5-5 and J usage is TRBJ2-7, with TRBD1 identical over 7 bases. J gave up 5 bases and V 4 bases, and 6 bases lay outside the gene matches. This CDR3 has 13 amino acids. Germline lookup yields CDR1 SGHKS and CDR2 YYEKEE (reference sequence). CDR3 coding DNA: TGTGCCAGCAGCGCCGGACAGGCCAACGAGCAGTACGTC. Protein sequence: CASSAGQANEQYV.

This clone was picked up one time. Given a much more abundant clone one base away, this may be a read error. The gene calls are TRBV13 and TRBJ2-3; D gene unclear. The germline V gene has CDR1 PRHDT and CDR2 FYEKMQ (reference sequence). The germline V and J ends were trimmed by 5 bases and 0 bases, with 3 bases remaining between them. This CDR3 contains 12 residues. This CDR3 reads CASSPSTDTQYF. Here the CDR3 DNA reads TGTGCCAGCAGCCCGAGCACAGATACGCAGTATTTT.

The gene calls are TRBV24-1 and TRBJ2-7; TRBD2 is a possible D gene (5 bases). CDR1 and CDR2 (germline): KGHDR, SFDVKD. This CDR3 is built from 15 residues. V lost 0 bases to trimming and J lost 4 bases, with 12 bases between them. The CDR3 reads CATSDLPVREYEQYV. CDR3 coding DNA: TGTGCCACCAGTGATTTGCCAGTGAGGGAGTACGAGCAGTACGTC.

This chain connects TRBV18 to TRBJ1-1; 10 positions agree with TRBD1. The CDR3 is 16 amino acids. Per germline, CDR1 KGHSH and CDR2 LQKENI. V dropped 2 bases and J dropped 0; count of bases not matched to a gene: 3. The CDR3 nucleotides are TGTGCCAGCTCACCAACGGGACAGGGGATGAACACTGAAGCTTTCTTT. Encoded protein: CASSPTGQGMNTEAFF.

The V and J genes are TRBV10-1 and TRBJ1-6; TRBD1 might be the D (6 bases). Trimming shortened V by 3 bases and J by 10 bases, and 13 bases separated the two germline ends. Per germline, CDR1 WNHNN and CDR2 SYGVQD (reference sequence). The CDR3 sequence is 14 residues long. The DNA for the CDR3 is TGCGCCAGCAGTGAAGTCAGGGGAAACTCACCCCTCCACTTT. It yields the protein CASSEVRGNSPLHF.